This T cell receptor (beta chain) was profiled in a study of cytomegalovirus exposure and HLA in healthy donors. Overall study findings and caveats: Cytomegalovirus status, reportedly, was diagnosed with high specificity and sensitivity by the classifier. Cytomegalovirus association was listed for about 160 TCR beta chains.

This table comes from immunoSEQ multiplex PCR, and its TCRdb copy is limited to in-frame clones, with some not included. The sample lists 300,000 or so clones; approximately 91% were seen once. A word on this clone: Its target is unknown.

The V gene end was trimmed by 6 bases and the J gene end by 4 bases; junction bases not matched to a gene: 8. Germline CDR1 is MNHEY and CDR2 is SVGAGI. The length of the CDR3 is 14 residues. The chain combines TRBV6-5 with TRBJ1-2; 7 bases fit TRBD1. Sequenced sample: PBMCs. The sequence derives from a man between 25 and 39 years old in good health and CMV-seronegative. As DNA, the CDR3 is TGTGCCAGCAGGGACACAGGGGATTCCTATGGCTACACCTTC. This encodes CASRDTGDSYGYTF.